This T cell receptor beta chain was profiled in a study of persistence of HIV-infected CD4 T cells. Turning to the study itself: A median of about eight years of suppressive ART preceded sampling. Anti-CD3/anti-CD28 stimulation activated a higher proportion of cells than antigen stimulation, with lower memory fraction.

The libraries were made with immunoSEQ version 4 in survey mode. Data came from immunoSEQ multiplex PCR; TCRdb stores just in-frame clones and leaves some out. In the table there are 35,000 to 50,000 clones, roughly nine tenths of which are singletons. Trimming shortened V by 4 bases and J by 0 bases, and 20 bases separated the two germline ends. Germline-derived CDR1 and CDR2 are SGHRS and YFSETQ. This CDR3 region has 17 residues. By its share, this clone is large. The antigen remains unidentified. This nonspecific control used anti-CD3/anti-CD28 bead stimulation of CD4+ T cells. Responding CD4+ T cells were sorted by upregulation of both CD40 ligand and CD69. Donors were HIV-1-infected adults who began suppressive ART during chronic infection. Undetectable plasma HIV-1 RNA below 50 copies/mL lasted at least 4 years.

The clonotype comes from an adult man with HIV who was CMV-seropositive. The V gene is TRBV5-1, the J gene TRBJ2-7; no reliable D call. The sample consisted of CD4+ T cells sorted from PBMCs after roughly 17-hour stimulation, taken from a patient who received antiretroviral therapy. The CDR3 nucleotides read TGCGCCAGCAGCCTCCGAATGGGTCCGACAAGCTCCTACGAGCAGTACTTC. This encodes CASSLRMGPTSSYEQYF.